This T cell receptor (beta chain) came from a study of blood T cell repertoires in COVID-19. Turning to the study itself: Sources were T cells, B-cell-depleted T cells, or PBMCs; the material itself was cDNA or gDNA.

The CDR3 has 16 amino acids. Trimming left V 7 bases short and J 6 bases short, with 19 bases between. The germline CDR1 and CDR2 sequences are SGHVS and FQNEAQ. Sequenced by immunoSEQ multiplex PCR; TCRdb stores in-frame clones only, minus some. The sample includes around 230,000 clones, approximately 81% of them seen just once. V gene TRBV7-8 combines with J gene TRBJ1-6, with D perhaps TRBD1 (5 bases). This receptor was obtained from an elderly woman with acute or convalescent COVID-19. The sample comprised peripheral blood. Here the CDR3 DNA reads TGTGCCAGCACCACAGCTACGGGGGTCGCTAATTCACCCCTCCACTTT. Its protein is CASTTATGVANSPLHF.